The 22 T cell receptor beta chains listed next were all sequenced from one sample in a study of T cells expressing NK-cell markers (dated by TCRdb to 2019 to 2021). The library was obtained by 5' RACE. TCRdb names Illumina HiSeq 2000 as the instrument used. Each entry corresponds to one CDR3 protein sequence from reads that TCRdb reprocessed, and DNA is not given. The sample's table lists a count of some 440,000 distinct CDR3 sequences. Under 1.5% of the sample rests with the top ten. Input material: blood T cells: a sorted CD56 or NKG2C T cell subset, CD4+ or CD8+ T cells, or bulk PBMC T cells (not recorded which). These receptors came from a woman aged 45-59 years in good health. Donor details come from another sample of the same person, matched by shared clones.

The rearrangement links TRBV12-3 or TRBV12-4 to TRBJ1-6; the D call of TRBD1 rests on TCRdb alone, since no DNA is present to check it. This CDR3 contains 16 residues. Here the CDR3 reads CASSLGGAGLNSPLHF.

The V gene is TRBV14, the J gene TRBJ2-2. Germline CDR1 is SGHDN and CDR2 is FVKESK. This CDR3 is built from 15 residues. CDR3: CASSQLGFNAGELFF. The full variable domain, in which reference TRBV14 and TRBJ2-2 provide the parts outside the CDR3, is EAGVTQFPSHSVIEKGQTVTLRCDPISGHDNLYWYRRVMGKEIKFLLHFVKESKQDESGMPNNRFLAERTGGTYSTLKVQPAELEDSGVYFCASSQLGFNAGELFFGEGSRLTVL.

The V and J genes are TRBV6-4 and TRBJ1-1; TCRdb returns TRBD1, unconfirmable since there is no DNA. This CDR3 has 15 residues. Per the germline V gene, CDR1 is MRHNA and CDR2 is SNTAGT. The CDR3 is CASSDSAGMDTEAFF.

The rearrangement links TRBV5-1 to TRBJ1-2; TCRdb designates TRBD1, a call that cannot be tested without DNA. The germline CDR1 and CDR2 sequences are SGHRS and YFSETQ. The CDR3 covers 13 residues. CDR3 protein: CASSTGRNYGYTF.

The chain is built from TRBV29-1 and TRBJ1-2; TCRdb proposes TRBD1, but this gene call is untestable without DNA. Germline values: CDR1 SQVTM, CDR2 ANQGSEA. This CDR3 is built from 13 residues. The CDR3 reads CSVDRGAPYGYTF.

The chain carries TRBV12-5 and TRBJ2-7. The V gene's germline CDR1 is LGHNT and CDR2 FRNRAP. This CDR3 region has 11 residues. CDR3 amino acids: CASGIAYEQYF.

The chain uses TRBV5-1 and TRBJ1-1; without DNA, the TCRdb call of TRBD1 cannot be checked. The CDR3 covers 15 residues. Per the germline V gene, CDR1 is SGHRS and CDR2 is YFSETQ. This CDR3 reads CASSPPGTPRAEAFF. Based on the CDR3 plus reference TRBV5-1 and TRBJ1-1, the full variable domain is KAGVTQTPRYLIKTRGQQVTLSCSPISGHRSVSWYQQTPGQGLQFLFEYFSETQRNKGNFPGRFSGRQFSNSRSEMNVSTLELGDSALYLCASSPPGTPRAEAFFGQGTRLTVV.

The CDR3 loop is CSAAPGGWNTEAFF. The chain couples TRBV29-1 to TRBJ1-1; without DNA, the TCRdb call of TRBD1 cannot be checked. The CDR3 contains 14 residues. CDR1 is SQVTM and CDR2 is ANQGSEA in the germline V gene.

The chain employs TRBV7-9 and TRBJ2-1; without DNA, the TCRdb call of TRBD1 cannot be checked. Germline V gene data show CDR1 as SEHNR and CDR2 as FQNEAQ (reference sequence). This CDR3 has 17 amino acids. This chain's CDR3 is CASSLAVTGTGLNEQFF.

The gene calls are TRBV24-1 and TRBJ2-7; without DNA, the TCRdb call of TRBD2 cannot be checked. CDR1 is KGHDR and CDR2 is SFDVKD in the germline V gene. The CDR3 has 15 residues. This CDR3 reads CATSDRTSGRYEQYF.

The V call is TRBV29-1, the J call TRBJ2-5; the D call from TCRdb, TRBD1, cannot be confirmed without DNA. The CDR3 loop spans 12 amino acids. Germline V gene data show CDR1 as SQVTM and CDR2 as ANQGSEA. The CDR3 loop is CSVRESGETQYF.

The rearrangement links TRBV9 to TRBJ2-5; the TCRdb call, TRBD2, lacks DNA for checking. The length of the CDR3 is 15 residues. Germline CDR1 is SGDLS and CDR2 is YYNGEE. The CDR3 here is CASSVTSGGQETQYF. The full variable domain, with the rest looked up from reference TRBV9 and TRBJ2-5, is DSGVTQTPKHLITATGQRVTLRCSPRSGDLSVYWYQQSLDQGLQFLIQYYNGEERAKGNILERFSAQQFPDLHSELNLSSLELGDSALYFCASSVTSGGQETQYFGPGTRLLVL.

V and J are TRBV7-9 and TRBJ1-3; TCRdb proposes TRBD1, but this gene call is untestable without DNA. The CDR3 runs to 16 residues. The germline CDR1 and CDR2 sequences are SEHNR and FQNEAQ (reference sequence). CDR3 region: CASRPLQGMSGNTIYF.

The chain couples TRBV2 to TRBJ2-1. This CDR3 spans 11 amino acids. Germline CDR1 and CDR2: SNHLY and FYNNEI. Here the CDR3 reads CASSAGPGQFF.

The chain combines TRBV28 with TRBJ2-7; without DNA, the TCRdb call of TRBD2 cannot be checked. The CDR3 length is 15 residues. Germline assignment: CDR1 MDHEN and CDR2 SYDVKM. The CDR3 region is CASSLRLAGRYEQYF. Filled out from reference TRBV28 and TRBJ2-7, the complete variable domain reads DVKVTQSSRYLVKRTGEKVFLECVQDMDHENMFWYRQDPGLGLRLIYFSYDVKMKEKGDIPEGYSVSREKKERFSLILESASTNQTSMYLCASSLRLAGRYEQYFGPGTRLTVT.

The chain recombines TRBV20-1 with TRBJ2-7; absent DNA, TCRdb's TRBD1 call cannot be checked. Germline assignment: CDR1 DFQATT and CDR2 SNEGSKA (reference sequence). The CDR3 runs to 14 residues. CDR3 sequence reads: CSAVNWAGAYEQYF.

The chain is built from TRBV5-1 and TRBJ2-7; TCRdb's D gene call, TRBD2, goes unchecked for lack of DNA. This CDR3 comprises 14 residues. Germline assignment: CDR1 SGHRS and CDR2 YFSETQ. CDR3 protein: CASSLGTGVNEQYF.

The chain uses TRBV10-3 and TRBJ2-7; TCRdb gives TRBD1 as the D gene, but with no DNA this cannot be confirmed. The germline CDR1 and CDR2 sequences are ENHRY and SYGVKD. This CDR3 contains 14 residues. The CDR3 is CAIRGTAEGYEQYF.

This rearrangement joins TRBV12-3 or TRBV12-4 to TRBJ2-3. The CDR3 length is 14 residues. The CDR3 sequence: CASSLGRLTDTQYF.

The chain combines TRBV20-1 with TRBJ1-5; the D gene TCRdb calls, TRBD1, cannot be checked with no DNA. The CDR3 spans 15 residues. Germline V gene data show CDR1 as DFQATT and CDR2 as SNEGSKA (reference sequence). CDR3 sequence: CSAIRDPRRGQPQHF.

This rearrangement joins TRBV7-9 to TRBJ1-5. CDR3 length: 15 residues. Per germline, CDR1 SEHNR and CDR2 FQNEAQ (reference sequence). This CDR3 reads CASSLEGQRIEPQHF.

V is TRBV7-8 and J is TRBJ2-7; TCRdb indicates TRBD2, and absent DNA this call remains unverified. Germline-derived CDR1 and CDR2 are SGHVS and FQNEAQ. This CDR3 comprises 16 residues. The CDR3 here is CASSLGERLASGEQYF.